Shown below are 32 T cell receptor beta chains from a single sample sequenced in a study of blood T cells in healthy people across ages. Alongside a J-beta primer mix, a sample-barcoded 5' primer served in a second PCR lasting roughly 6 to 12 cycles. Using its own MiXCR run on the 5' RACE reads, TCRdb lists one record per CDR3 protein. The table has 450,000 to 600,000 distinct CDR3 sequences, about 26% seen once. A further study also used this sample, focusing on T cells of mothers and their children.

Input material: blood. The origin of the receptors is a boy between 2 and 10 years old in good health.

This chain uses TRBV4-1 with TRBJ2-6; 13 nucleotides agree with TRBD2. Germline V gene data show CDR1 as MGHRA and CDR2 as YSYEKL. The CDR3 spans 19 residues. Germline trimming cut 4 bases from V and 0 bases from J; bases unmatched to any gene: 6. The CDR3 reads CASSPPTSGGSSGANVLTF. DNA for the CDR3: TGCGCCAGCAGCCCTCCGACTAGCGGGGGGTCCTCTGGGGCCAACGTCCTGACTTTC.

This rearrangement joins TRBV25-1 to TRBJ1-2, with D maybe TRBD1 (6 bases). The CDR3 has 14 amino acids. V was trimmed by 1 base and J by 6 bases, leaving 12 bases between them. Germline V gene data show CDR1 as MGHDK and CDR2 as SYGVNS. The CDR3 DNA reads TGTGCCAGCAGTGAATGGAATCGACAGGATGGCTACACCTTC. As protein: CASSEWNRQDGYTF.

The genes are TRBV20-1 and TRBJ1-1, with TRBD1 as a possible D gene (5 bases). The CDR3 covers 13 residues. Germline CDR1 and CDR2: DFQATT and SNEGSKA (reference sequence). V shed 2 bases and J shed 9 bases, with 16 bases lying between them. CDR3 DNA: TGCAGTGCTAGATCTTTAACGGGGCGTCAAGCTTTCTTT. This gives the protein CSARSLTGRQAFF.

The CDR3 sequence is CSVEADGTPNYEQYF. As DNA, the CDR3 is TGCAGCGTTGAAGCGGACGGGACTCCGAATTACGAGCAGTACTTC. The rearrangement uses TRBV29-1 and TRBJ2-5; the D gene is possibly TRBD2 (6 bases). The assigned J gene may be wrong: the sequence end matches TRBJ2-7 better. Germline CDR1 reads SQVTM; CDR2 reads ANQGSEA. This CDR3 contains 15 residues.

The gene calls are TRBV20-1 and TRBJ2-5, with 8 bases that match TRBD2. The V and J ends lost 6 bases and 3 bases, in that order; junction bases with no gene match: 6. Germline CDR1 reads DFQATT; CDR2 reads SNEGSKA (reference sequence). This CDR3 contains 13 residues. The CDR3: CSAKGGLEETQYF. DNA for the CDR3: TGCAGTGCCAAGGGGGGACTAGAAGAGACCCAGTACTTC.

This clonotype came up a few times. The J gene is TRBJ2-1, the V gene TRBV10-3; TRBD2 might be the D (6 bases). CDR1 and CDR2 (germline): ENHRY, SYGVKD. The length of the CDR3 is 14 residues. V lost 4 bases and J lost 6, with 13 bases in between. CDR3 bases: TGTGCCATCAGTGCAGAGCGGGCGTTCAATGAGCAGTTCTTC. Protein product: CAISAERAFNEQFF.

This clonotype was recorded many times. The V call is TRBV12-3 or TRBV12-4, the J call TRBJ2-3, with 11 bases identical to TRBD2. V lost 5 bases to trimming and J lost 1 base; unmatched junction nucleotides: 5. The CDR3 consists of 16 residues. The CDR3 DNA is TGTGCCAGCAGTCCGTATAGCGGGGGGGGCACAGATACGCAGTATTTT. Protein sequence: CASSPYSGGGTDTQYF.

This clonotype was counted a few times. The chain has TRBV12-3 or TRBV12-4 and TRBJ2-5; 7 nucleotides agree with TRBD2. TRBJ2-1 matches the DNA end more closely, so the J call is doubtful. The CDR3 sequence is 15 residues long. CDR3 amino acids: CASSFLNSGFNEQFF. The CDR3 DNA reads as TGTGCCAGCAGTTTTCTCAATAGCGGGTTCAATGAGCAGTTCTTC.

This clonotype has a handful of counts. The chain recombines TRBV20-1 with TRBJ2-5; D unclear. CDR3 length: 12 residues. Trimming took off 2 bases at V and 4 bases at J, with 8 bases between the two ends. The germline V gene encodes CDR1 DFQATT and CDR2 SNEGSKA (reference sequence). CDR3 sequence (DNA): TGCAGTGCTAGAAAGGCAGTAGAGACCCAGTACTTC. Translation: CSARKAVETQYF.

The chain joins TRBV4-1 to TRBJ2-3; D not resolved. The germline gives CDR1 MGHRA, CDR2 YSYEKL. With 0 bases removed from V and 8 bases from J, the gap between germline ends came to 9 bases. The CDR3 sequence is 13 residues long. The CDR3 spells CASSQEGRSTQYF. Here the CDR3 DNA reads TGCGCCAGCAGCCAAGAGGGCAGATCTACGCAGTATTTT.

A few counts support this clonotype. The chain links TRBV13 to TRBJ1-1; D not certain. Germline V gene sequence: CDR1 PRHDT, CDR2 FYEKMQ (reference sequence). V gave up 0 bases and J gave up 5 bases, with 7 bases separating them. The CDR3 loop spans 13 amino acids. CDR3 nucleotide sequence: TGTGCCAGCAGCTTAGGGGGCCGAACTGAAGCTTTCTTT. The encoded protein is CASSLGGRTEAFF.

The V gene is TRBV14, the J gene TRBJ2-7; D is undetermined. The CDR3 is made up of 14 amino acids. Germline V gives CDR1 SGHDN, CDR2 FVKESK. Deletions cut 3 bases from V and 3 bases from J, with 12 bases between. CDR3 loop: CASSQSILGYEQYF. Here the CDR3 DNA reads TGTGCCAGCAGCCAGTCAATCCTTGGCTACGAGCAGTACTTC.

This clonotype was detected many times. The rearrangement joins TRBV5-1 to TRBJ2-7; D is unclear. With 4 bases removed from V and 4 bases from J, the gap between germline ends came to 12 bases. This CDR3 has 13 amino acids. From germline, CDR1 is SGHRS and CDR2 YFSETQ. In nucleotides, the CDR3 is TGCGCCAGCAGCGGGGTGGTTGCGTACGAGCAGTACTTC. Amino acids: CASSGVVAYEQYF.

This chain connects TRBV30 to TRBJ1-1, with a weak D call TRBD1 (6 bases). Trimming stripped 8 bases from V and 1 base from J, with 14 bases between. Germline CDR1 reads GTSNPN; CDR2 reads SVGIG (reference sequence). The CDR3 loop spans 13 amino acids. The CDR3 bases are TGTGCCCGAACAACGACAGGGAACACTGAAGCTTTCTTT. Protein product: CARTTTGNTEAFF.

This sequence joins TRBV30 and TRBJ2-5; D gene uncertain. V lost 0 bases and J 9 bases, leaving 14 bases between the germline ends. CDR1 is GTSNPN, CDR2 SVGIG, per germline (reference sequence). This CDR3 is 13 amino acids long. DNA for the CDR3: TGTGCCTGGAGTGTACGTGGGAAAGTAGCCCAGTACTTC. This encodes CAWSVRGKVAQYF.

This sequence joins TRBV7-6 and TRBJ1-1; no reliable D call. V was cut by 1 base and J by 0 bases, with 18 bases left in between. This CDR3 comprises 18 residues. Germline lookup yields CDR1 SGHVS and CDR2 FNYEAQ. The chain's CDR3 is CASSLGMRGKSMNTEAFF. CDR3 bases: TGTGCCAGCAGCTTAGGTATGAGAGGGAAGTCCATGAACACTGAAGCTTTCTTT.

This clonotype turned up a few times. The genes are TRBV21-1 and TRBJ2-4. TRBV21-1 is labeled a pseudogene. This CDR3 spans 12 amino acids. The CDR3 spells CAAQGAKNIQYF. The CDR3 nucleotides are TGTGCCGCACAAGGAGCCAAAAACATTCAGTACTTC.

For this clonotype: A much larger clone lies a single base off, so this may be a read error. The V gene is TRBV6-5, the J gene TRBJ2-5; 12 bases are shared with TRBD2. The CDR3 has 14 residues. CDR1 is MNHEY, CDR2 SVGAGI, per germline. The CDR3 nucleotides are TGTGCCAGCAGCCTAGCGGGGGGGCCGAATGAGCAGCTCTTC. This sequence encodes CASSLAGGPNEQLF.

Of note for this clonotype: Sequence at one end of the junction differs from germline and may be a read error. The chain joins TRBV9 to TRBJ2-1; a possible D gene is TRBD2 (5 bases). Germline V lookup: CDR1 SGDLS, CDR2 YYNGEE. There are 14 residues in the CDR3. CDR3 sequence: CASSVEGSYSEQFF. CDR3 bases: TGTGCCAGCAGCGTAGAAGGGAGTTACAGTGAGCAGTTCTTC.

Note on this clonotype: Sequence at one end of the junction differs from germline and may be a read error. The genes are TRBV5-1 and TRBJ1-1; possible D gene TRBD1, 6 bases. The CDR3 runs 16 residues. Germline assignment: CDR1 SGHRS and CDR2 YFSETQ. Here the CDR3 reads CASGLPPGEVGTEAFF. CDR3 in DNA: TGCGCCAGCGGCTTGCCGCCAGGGGAGGTGGGCACTGAAGCTTTCTTT.

The V call is TRBV7-2, the J call TRBJ2-5; D is unresolved. The CDR3 has 14 amino acids. V lost 3 bases, J lost 1 base, and 9 bases lay in between. Germline V gene data show CDR1 as SGHTA and CDR2 as FQGNSA. CDR3 sequence reads: CASSFVWGQETQYF. CDR3 sequence (DNA): TGTGCCAGCAGCTTCGTCTGGGGCCAAGAGACCCAGTACTTC.

This clonotype appeared a few times. The CDR3 here is CASSAPSGGGDTQYF. CDR3 DNA: TGTGCCAGCAGCGCTCCTAGCGGGGGAGGGGATACGCAGTATTTT. V and J are TRBV9 and TRBJ2-3, with 10 bases that match TRBD2. Trimming removed 3 bases from V and 6 bases from J; junction bases left unmatched: 7. Germline CDR1 SGDLS, CDR2 YYNGEE. The length of the CDR3 is 15 residues.

In this sample, this clonotype turned up once. As DNA, the CDR3 is TGCAGTGCCCTGCTCCTGTATGGCTACACCTTC. Residues: CSALLLYGYTF. V and J are TRBV20-1 and TRBJ1-2, with unresolved D. The ends were cut back, 6 bases at V and 5 bases at J, with 10 bases in the middle. The germline CDR1 and CDR2 sequences are DFQATT and SNEGSKA (reference sequence). The CDR3 is made up of 11 amino acids.

The genes are TRBV4-3 and TRBJ2-5; 9 bases line up with TRBD2. The V gene's germline CDR1 is LGHNA and CDR2 YSLEER. The V segment lost 3 bases and the J segment 3 bases; nucleotides outside the gene matches: 5. CDR3 length equals 15 residues. The CDR3 spells CASSQGTSPEETQYF. The CDR3 region has the DNA TGCGCCAGCAGCCAGGGGACTAGCCCCGAAGAGACCCAGTACTTC.

Many counts were recorded for this clonotype. This sequence joins TRBV11-2 and TRBJ1-2, with a tentative D call TRBD1 (5 bases). The CDR3 has 15 residues. Germline V gene data show CDR1 as SGHAT and CDR2 as FQNNGV. V was pared by 2 bases and J by 2 bases, with 12 bases between. CDR3 DNA sequence: TGTGCCAGCAGCTTATTGAGTGGGGCCAACTATGGCTACACCTTC. This translates into CASSLLSGANYGYTF.

The J gene is TRBJ2-1, the V gene TRBV5-1; 15 bases map to TRBD2. CDR1 and CDR2 from the germline V gene are SGHRS and YFSETQ. The CDR3 sequence is 15 residues long. V dropped 6 bases and J dropped 7; count of bases not matched to a gene: 5. This chain's CDR3 is CASTDGTSGGNEQFF. The CDR3, as DNA: TGCGCCAGCACAGACGGGACTAGCGGGGGGAATGAGCAGTTCTTC.

The sample holds a few counts of this clonotype. The chain carries TRBV14 and TRBJ2-5, with a weak D call TRBD2 (5 bases). In germline, CDR1 is SGHDN, CDR2 FVKESK. The CDR3 totals 16 residues. V lost 0 bases and J 2 bases, leaving 13 bases between the germline ends. This chain's CDR3 is CASSQDSAGVQETQYF. The CDR3 bases are TGTGCCAGCAGCCAAGATTCGGCGGGTGTACAAGAGACCCAGTACTTC.

The gene calls are TRBV2 and TRBJ1-2, with D possibly TRBD1 on 5 matching bases. V shed 0 bases and J shed 3 bases, with 17 bases lying between them. The CDR3 contains 17 residues. The germline V gene has CDR1 SNHLY and CDR2 FYNNEI. The CDR3 protein is CASSEALGALKDYGYTF. For the CDR3, the DNA is TGTGCCAGCAGTGAAGCGCTTGGGGCGTTGAAGGACTATGGCTACACCTTC.

The chain has TRBV14 and TRBJ1-3; no clear D. Between the trimmed V and J ends, which lost 10 bases and 4 bases, there was a span of 14 bases. The CDR3 is 13 amino acids. Germline V gene sequence: CDR1 SGHDN, CDR2 FVKESK. The CDR3 spells CANVYSSGNTIYF. The CDR3 DNA reads as TGTGCCAATGTATACAGCTCAGGAAACACCATATATTTT. Together with reference TRBV14 and TRBJ1-3, the CDR3 gives the full variable domain: EAGVTQFPSHSVIEKGQTVTLRCDPISGHDNLYWYRRVMGKEIKFLLHFVKESKQDESGMPNNRFLAERTGGTYSTLKVQPAELEDSGVYFCANVYSSGNTIYFGEGSWLTVV.

With respect to this clonotype: One end of the junction is discordant with germline, which a read error may explain. The CDR3: CSARPSLAGGPLETRYF. The CDR3 bases are TGCAGTGCTAGACCTAGCCTAGCGGGAGGGCCGCTAGAGACCCGGTACTTC. The chain uses TRBV20-1 and TRBJ2-1; 12 nucleotides match TRBD2. This CDR3 region has 17 residues. CDR1 and CDR2 from the germline V gene are DFQATT and SNEGSKA (reference sequence).

A few counts support this clonotype. The gene calls are TRBV4-3 and TRBJ1-6, with TRBD1 as a possible D gene (6 bases). CDR1 and CDR2 (germline): LGHNA, YSLEER. The CDR3 consists of 14 residues. Trimming took 0 bases from V and 9 from J, leaving 9 bases between them. CDR3 nucleotide sequence: TGCGCCAGCAGCCAAGACAGGGGTGGTTCACCCCTCCACTTT. This sequence encodes CASSQDRGGSPLHF.

This clonotype was found a few times. The chain uses TRBV10-2 and TRBJ2-5, with TRBD2 matching over 9 bases. The V segment lost 1 base and the J segment 0 bases; nucleotides outside the gene matches: 6. This CDR3 comprises 17 residues. Per germline, CDR1 WSHSY and CDR2 SAAADI. The CDR3 DNA sequence: TGCGCCAGCAGTGAGTACCTAGCGGGGTTGTACCAAGAGACCCAGTACTTC. The encoded protein is CASSEYLAGLYQETQYF.